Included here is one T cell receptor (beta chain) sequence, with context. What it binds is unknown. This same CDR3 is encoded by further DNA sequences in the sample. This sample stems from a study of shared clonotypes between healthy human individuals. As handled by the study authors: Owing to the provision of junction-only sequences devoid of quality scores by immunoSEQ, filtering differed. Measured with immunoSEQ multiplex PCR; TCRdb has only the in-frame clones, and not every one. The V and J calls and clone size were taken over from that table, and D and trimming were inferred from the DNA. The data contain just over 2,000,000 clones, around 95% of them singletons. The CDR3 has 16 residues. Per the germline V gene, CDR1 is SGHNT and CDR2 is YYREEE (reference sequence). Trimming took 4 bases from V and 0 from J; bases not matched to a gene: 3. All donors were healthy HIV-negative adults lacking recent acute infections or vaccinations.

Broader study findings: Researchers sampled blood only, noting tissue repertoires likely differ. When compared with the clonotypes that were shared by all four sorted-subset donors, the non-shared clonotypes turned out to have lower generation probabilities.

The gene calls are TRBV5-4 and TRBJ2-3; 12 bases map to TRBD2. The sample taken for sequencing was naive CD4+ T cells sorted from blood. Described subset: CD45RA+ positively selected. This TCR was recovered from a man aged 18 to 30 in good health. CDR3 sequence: CASSAGLAGSTDTQYF. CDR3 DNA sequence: TGTGCCAGCAGCGCCGGACTAGCGGGGAGCACAGATACGCAGTATTTT.